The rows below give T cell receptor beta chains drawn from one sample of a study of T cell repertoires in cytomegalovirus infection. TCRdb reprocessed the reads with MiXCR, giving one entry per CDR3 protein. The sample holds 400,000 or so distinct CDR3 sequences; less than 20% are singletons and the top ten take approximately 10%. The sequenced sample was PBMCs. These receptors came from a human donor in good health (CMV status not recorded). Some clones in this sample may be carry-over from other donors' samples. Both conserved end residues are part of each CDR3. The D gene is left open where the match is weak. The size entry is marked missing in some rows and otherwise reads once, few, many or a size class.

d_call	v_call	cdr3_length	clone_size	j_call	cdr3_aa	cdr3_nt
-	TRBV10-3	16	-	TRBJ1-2	CAISEPQTGGSYGYTF	TGTGCCATCAGTGAGCCCCAGACGGGGGGGTCGTATGGCTACACCTTC
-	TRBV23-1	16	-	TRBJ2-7	CASSQSAGNFEDEQYF	TGCGCCAGCAGTCAATCGGCAGGAAATTTTGAAGACGAGCAGTACTTC
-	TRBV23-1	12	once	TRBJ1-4	CASSQSREKLFF	TGCGCCAGCAGTCAATCAAGGGAAAAACTGTTTTTT
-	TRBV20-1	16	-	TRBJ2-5	CSASKPGPNTRETQYF	TGCAGTGCCTCAAAGCCGGGGCCCAATACAAGGGAGACCCAGTACTTC
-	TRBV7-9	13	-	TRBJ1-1	CATFPDQLREAFF	TGTGCCACCTTTCCGGATCAGCTAAGAGAAGCTTTCTTT
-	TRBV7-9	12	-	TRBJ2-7	CASGGALYEQYF	TGTGCCAGCGGCGGCGCCCTCTACGAGCAGTACTTC
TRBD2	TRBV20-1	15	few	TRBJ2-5	CSARGAGNGMETQYF	TGCAGTGCTAGAGGAGCGGGAAACGGGATGGAGACCCAGTACTTC
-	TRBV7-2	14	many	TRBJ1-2	CASSPRQDIYGYTF	TGTGCCAGCAGCCCCAGACAGGATATATATGGCTACACCTTC
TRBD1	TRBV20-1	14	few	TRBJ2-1	CSASESTGFNEQFF	TGCAGTGCTAGCGAATCGACAGGGTTCAATGAGCAGTTCTTC
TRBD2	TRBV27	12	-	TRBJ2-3	CASSPPGGTQYF	TGTGCCAGCAGTCCGCCCGGGGGGACGCAGTATTTT
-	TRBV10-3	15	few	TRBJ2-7	CAISESSRASYEQYF	TGTGCCATCAGTGAGTCGAGTAGGGCCTCCTACGAGCAGTACTTC
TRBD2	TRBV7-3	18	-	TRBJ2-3	CASSLIRLAGGRTDTQYF	TGTGCCAGCAGCTTAATCAGACTAGCGGGGGGACGCACAGATACGCAGTATTTT
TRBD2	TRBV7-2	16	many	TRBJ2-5	CASSLATSGGTKTQYF	TGTGCCAGCAGCTTGGCGACTAGCGGGGGGACGAAGACCCAGTACTTC
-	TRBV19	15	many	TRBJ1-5	CASSIWTPSNQPQHF	TGTGCCAGTAGTATATGGACACCTAGCAATCAGCCCCAGCATTTT
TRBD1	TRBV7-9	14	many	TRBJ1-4	CASSSRTGVGKLFF	TGTGCCAGCAGCTCACGGACAGGGGTGGGAAAACTGTTTTTT
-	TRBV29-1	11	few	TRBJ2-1	CSVFDYNEQFF	TGCAGCGTCTTCGACTACAATGAGCAGTTCTTC
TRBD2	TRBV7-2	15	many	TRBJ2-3	CASSLSAGDPDTQYF	TGTGCCAGCAGCTTATCGGCGGGAGATCCAGATACGCAGTATTTT
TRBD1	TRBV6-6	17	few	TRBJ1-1	CASSSPPDRAGLTEAFF	TGTGCCAGCAGTTCCCCACCGGACAGGGCGGGACTAACTGAAGCTTTCTTT
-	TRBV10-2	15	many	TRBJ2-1	CASSDRGSSYNEQFF	TGCGCCAGCAGTGATCGAGGCAGCTCCTACAATGAGCAGTTCTTC
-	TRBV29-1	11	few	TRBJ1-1	CSGGVNTEAFF	TGCAGCGGAGGAGTGAACACTGAAGCTTTCTTT
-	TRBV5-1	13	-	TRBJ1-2	CASSEQIHYGYTF	TGCGCCAGCAGCGAACAAATTCACTATGGCTACACCTTC
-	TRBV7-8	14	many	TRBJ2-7	CASSLTQGVYEQYF	TGTGCCAGCAGCTTAACGCAAGGGGTTTACGAGCAGTACTTC
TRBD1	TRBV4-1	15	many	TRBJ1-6	CASSLTGTGSSPLHF	TGCGCCAGCAGCCTTACCGGGACAGGGAGTTCACCCCTCCACTTT
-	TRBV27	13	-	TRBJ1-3	CASQDTTSGTIYF	TGTGCCAGCCAGGACACCACCTCTGGCACCATATATTTT